This T cell receptor (beta chain) was observed in a study of shared clonotypes between healthy human individuals. Study-wide points: In having few donors, the study represented limited genetic and exposure-history diversity.

Loaded into unsorted PBMC replicate PCRs was 300 ng DNA, roughly 30,000 T cell genomes. Sequencing used immunoSEQ multiplex PCR; TCRdb keeps in-frame clones, though not all of them. The sample contains approximately 460,000 clones, approximately 80% of which appear only once. Per the germline V gene, CDR1 is SGHRS and CDR2 is YFSETQ. Trimming took 0 bases from V and 0 from J, leaving 10 bases between them. This CDR3 has 16 amino acids. About this clone itself: Its antigen remains unknown. One base away lies a much larger clone, so this may be a sequencing read error.

The rearrangement joins TRBV5-1 to TRBJ1-3; no definite D call. Sequencing was done on a sample of PBMCs. The TCR originated in a woman aged 40 to 50 in good health. Some clones in this sample may be carry-over from other donors' samples. In DNA form, the CDR3 reads TGCGCCAGCAGCTTGGCCGGGGTGAACTCTGGAAACACCATATATTTT. This sequence encodes CASSLAGVNSGNTIYF.